These 6 T cell receptor beta chains were sequenced from one sample in a study of T cells in Graves' hyperthyroidism and ophthalmopathy. Amplification of TCR beta CDR3 regions was performed using RNA transcripts as template. The HTBI primer set served for first-round RT-PCR of the TCR CDR3. MiXCR, applied by TCRdb to the multiplex PCR reads, yields one record per CDR3 protein. This table holds about 680,000 distinct CDR3 sequences, around a third found once. Sequencing input: blood. These receptors all come from a woman aged 40 to 50 with Graves' hyperthyroidism.

The chain recombines TRBV6-1 with TRBJ1-1; D ambiguous. Germline V gene lookup returns CDR1 MNHNS and CDR2 SASEGT. V lost 3 bases and J 2 bases, leaving 19 bases between the germline ends. The CDR3 extends over 17 amino acids. The CDR3 nucleotides read TGTGCCAGCAGTGATTGGCTCTATGGTCGCGGTAACACTGAAGCTTTCTTT. This encodes CASSDWLYGRGNTEAFF.

In regard to this clonotype: A clone one base away is much larger, so this may be a read error. V is TRBV19 and J is TRBJ1-1; a possible D gene is TRBD1 (5 bases). The CDR3 totals 13 residues. The ends were cut back, 2 bases at V and 8 bases at J, with 12 bases in the middle. Per germline, CDR1 LNHDA and CDR2 SQIVND (reference sequence). The CDR3 protein is CASSIMGRGEAFF. The CDR3, as DNA: TGTGCCAGTAGTATAATGGGACGGGGAGAAGCTTTCTTT.

This clonotype was counted a few times. V gene TRBV12-3 or TRBV12-4 combines with J gene TRBJ1-5; 9 nucleotides line up with TRBD1. V lost 3 bases to trimming and J lost 4 bases; unmatched junction nucleotides: 4. The length of the CDR3 is 15 residues. The CDR3 nucleotides read TGTGCCAGCAGTTTTGGGACAGGGAATAATCAGCCCCAGCATTTT. Translation gives CASSFGTGNNQPQHF.

The chain is built from TRBV7-9 and TRBJ1-2, with a weak D call TRBD1 (5 bases). Trimming stripped 1 base from V and 7 bases from J, with 13 bases between. Germline V gene sequence: CDR1 SEHNR, CDR2 FQNEAQ (reference sequence). The CDR3 contains 14 residues. The CDR3 DNA is TGTGCCAGCAGCTTAGAGAAGTCGGGGCTTGGCTACACCTTC. This codes for CASSLEKSGLGYTF.

The CDR3 sequence: CASSQAAGREQYF. CDR3 DNA sequence: TGTGCCAGCAGCCAAGCGGCAGGGAGGGAGCAGTACTTC. The chain carries TRBV11-3 and TRBJ2-7; the D gene is possibly TRBD2 (6 bases). The CDR3 is 13 amino acids. Per the germline V gene, CDR1 is SGHNT and CDR2 is YENEEA. V lost 5 bases and J lost 7, with 15 bases in between. The whole variable domain, filled in from reference TRBV11-3 and TRBJ2-7, reads EAGVVQSPRYKIIEKKQPVAFWCNPISGHNTLYWYLQNLGQGPELLIRYENEEAVDDSQLPKDRFSAERLKGVDSTLKIQPAELGDSAVYLCASSQAAGREQYFGPGTRLTVT.

This clonotype was counted between two and nine times. The chain has TRBV4-3 and TRBJ1-1, with 10 bases that match TRBD1. V trimming: 3 bases; J trimming: 10 bases; junction bases outside the gene matches: 8. Germline assignment: CDR1 LGHNA and CDR2 YSLEER. The CDR3 runs 14 residues. CDR3 DNA: TGCGCCAGCAGCCACCGGGACAGGGGTTCTCCAGCTTTCTTT. Its translation: CASSHRDRGSPAFF.